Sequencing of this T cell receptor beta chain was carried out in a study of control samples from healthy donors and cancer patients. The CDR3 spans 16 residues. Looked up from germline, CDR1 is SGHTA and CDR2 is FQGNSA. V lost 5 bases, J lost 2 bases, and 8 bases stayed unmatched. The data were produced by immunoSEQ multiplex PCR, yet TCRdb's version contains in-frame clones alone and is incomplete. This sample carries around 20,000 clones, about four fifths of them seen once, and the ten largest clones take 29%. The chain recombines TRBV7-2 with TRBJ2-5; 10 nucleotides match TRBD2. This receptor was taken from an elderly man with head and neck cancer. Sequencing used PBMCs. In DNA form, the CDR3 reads TGTGCCAGCAGCCCCTCGGCTAGCGGGGGACAAGAGACCCAGTACTTC. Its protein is CASSPSASGGQETQYF.